The 19 T cell receptor beta chains reported below all come from one sample, sequenced in a study of T-cell reconstitution after alpha-beta-depleted transplantation in children. A library of TCRbeta sequences, prepared with unique molecular identifiers, was generated. TCRdb re-called the PCR reads through MiXCR, storing one row per CDR3 protein. Of 450,000 to 500,000 distinct CDR3 sequences in the sample, roughly an eighth were seen once. The sequencing used PBMCs from the stem cell graft donor, collected from the stem cell graft. These receptors were obtained from a human donor who donated a stem cell graft to a child with combined immunodeficiency.

This clonotype showed up many times. The chain is built from TRBV13 and TRBJ2-1, with TRBD1 matching over 8 bases. There are 14 residues in the CDR3. Per the germline V gene, CDR1 is PRHDT and CDR2 is FYEKMQ (reference sequence). V was clipped by 3 bases and J by 8 bases; unmatched bases: 6. This CDR3 reads CASSFYRGVYEQFF. The CDR3 DNA follows: TGTGCCAGCAGCTTTTACAGGGGGGTGTATGAGCAGTTCTTC.

This clonotype was observed many times. This chain uses TRBV27 with TRBJ2-1; tentative D call: TRBD2 (5 bases). The V gene lost 4 bases and the J gene lost 0 bases, with 7 bases spanning the gap. The CDR3 length is 14 residues. Germline values: CDR1 MNHEY, CDR2 SMNVEV (reference sequence). The CDR3 here is CASSSGGSYNEQFF. DNA for the CDR3: TGTGCCAGCAGTTCCGGAGGCTCCTACAATGAGCAGTTCTTC.

This rearrangement joins TRBV29-1 to TRBJ2-7; D possibly corresponds to TRBD1 (6 bases). The CDR3 spans 13 residues. CDR1 is SQVTM and CDR2 is ANQGSEA in the germline V gene. V lost 4 bases and J 3 bases, leaving 13 bases between the germline ends. The chain's CDR3 is CSVGQASGYEQYF. The CDR3 nucleotides read TGCAGCGTTGGACAGGCGTCGGGCTACGAGCAGTACTTC.

This clonotype was seen at least ten times. The rearrangement joins TRBV5-4 to TRBJ2-7; maybe TRBD1 (6 bases). This CDR3 comprises 16 residues. CDR1 SGHNT and CDR2 YYREEE come from the germline V gene (reference sequence). Trimming stripped 4 bases from V and 4 bases from J, with 21 bases between. CDR3 DNA sequence: TGTGCCAGCAGCACCGACAGGACTGGGGGTTCGTACGAGCAGTACTTC. Translated: CASSTDRTGGSYEQYF.

This clonotype was picked up many times. The chain carries TRBV19 and TRBJ1-4; weak D call: TRBD1 (6 bases). V was shortened by 6 bases and J by 6 bases, with 23 bases between the two germline ends. The CDR3 loop spans 17 amino acids. Per the germline V gene, CDR1 is LNHDA and CDR2 is SQIVND (reference sequence). The CDR3 loop reads CASRLTRTGTRDEKLFF. The CDR3 region has the DNA TGTGCCAGTAGATTAACTCGAACAGGGACGAGGGATGAAAAACTGTTTTTT.

The rearrangement uses TRBV20-1 and TRBJ2-2; D may correspond to TRBD1 or TRBD2 (5 bases each). From germline, CDR1 is DFQATT and CDR2 SNEGSKA (reference sequence). V lost 6 bases and J 3 bases, leaving 11 bases between the germline ends. This CDR3 spans 13 amino acids. The CDR3 DNA sequence: TGCAGTGCCCGAGGGGCCCACACCGGGGAGCTGTTTTTT. Encoded protein: CSARGAHTGELFF.

The V call is TRBV30, the J call TRBJ2-1, with 11 nucleotides matching TRBD2. J gave up 6 bases and V 4 bases, and 5 bases lay outside the gene matches. Per the germline V gene, CDR1 is GTSNPN and CDR2 is SVGIG (reference sequence). This CDR3 spans 14 amino acids. DNA for the CDR3: TGTGCCTGGACCCGGACTAGCGGGTTCAATGAGCAGTTCTTC. Translated, it gives CAWTRTSGFNEQFF.

This clonotype has at least ten counts. The rearrangement joins TRBV20-1 to TRBJ2-7; 9 nucleotides match TRBD1. The germline gives CDR1 DFQATT, CDR2 SNEGSKA (reference sequence). The CDR3 consists of 14 residues. V gave up 4 bases and J gave up 7 bases; unmatched junction bases: 11. The CDR3 spells CSATRGTGSLEQYF. CDR3 sequence (DNA): TGCAGTGCTACCCGCGGGACAGGGAGTTTAGAGCAGTACTTC.

This clonotype has only a few counts. The rearrangement joins TRBV12-3 or TRBV12-4 to TRBJ2-7; D is possibly TRBD1 or TRBD2 (5 bases each). V was clipped by 5 bases and J by 5 bases, with 13 bases between them. The CDR3 length is 13 residues. Written as DNA, the CDR3 is TGTGCCAGCAGTCCATCGAGGGACCACGAGCAGTACTTC. Encoded protein: CASSPSRDHEQYF.

In its sample, this clonotype was seen many times. This chain links TRBV10-3 with TRBJ2-1; D gene uncertain. Germline lookup yields CDR1 ENHRY and CDR2 SYGVKD. The CDR3 is 14 amino acids. Trimming shortened V by 0 bases and J by 6 bases, and 9 bases separated the two germline ends. CDR3 DNA: TGTGCCATCAGTGAGTCGGTAAACCTCAATGAGCAGTTCTTC. Encoded protein: CAISESVNLNEQFF.

The rearrangement joins TRBV12-3 or TRBV12-4 to TRBJ2-7; no definite D call. Between the trimmed V and J ends, which lost 3 bases and 0 bases, there was a span of 9 bases. CDR3 length: 14 residues. For the CDR3, the DNA is TGTGCCAGCAGTTTCGAGACTCCCTCCTACGAGCAGTACTTC. The encoded protein is CASSFETPSYEQYF.

This clonotype came up a few times. The V call is TRBV20-1, the J call TRBJ2-2; 11 bases line up with TRBD2. CDR1 and CDR2 (germline): DFQATT, SNEGSKA (reference sequence). The ends lost 3 bases at V and 6 bases at J; junction bases unmatched: 6. This CDR3 contains 15 residues. CDR3 nucleotides: TGCAGTGCTAGGGGGGGACTAGCGGCCCCCGGGGAGCTGTTTTTT. This translates into CSARGGLAAPGELFF.

The chain couples TRBV6-2 or TRBV6-3 to TRBJ2-2, with D possibly being TRBD1 (6 bases). The CDR3 length is 14 residues. Germline-derived CDR1 and CDR2 are MNHEY and SVGEGT. Trimming took off 6 bases at V and 6 bases at J, with 14 bases between the two ends. DNA for the CDR3: TGTGCCAGCAGCCCCCCAGGGGCTGCCGGGGAGCTGTTTTTT. It specifies CASSPPGAAGELFF.

This clonotype came up a few times. The gene calls are TRBV15 and TRBJ2-7, with TRBD1 matching over 7 bases. The V and J ends lost 6 bases and 1 base, in that order; junction bases with no gene match: 12. The germline V gene has CDR1 LNHNV and CDR2 YYDKDF (reference sequence). The CDR3 extends over 16 amino acids. The CDR3 DNA follows: TGTGCCACCAGATACTCCCGGGACAGTCTTTCCTACGAGCAGTACTTC. It yields the protein CATRYSRDSLSYEQYF.

V is TRBV20-1 and J is TRBJ2-7; no clear D. Germline V gene data show CDR1 as DFQATT and CDR2 as SNEGSKA (reference sequence). Trimming removed 5 bases at V and 1 base at J, with 15 bases between. The CDR3 runs 14 residues. The CDR3 DNA is TGCAGTGCTTCCCGTGACTCGAATTCCTACGAGCAGTACTTC. Translated, it gives CSASRDSNSYEQYF.

Only a few counts were recorded for this clonotype. J is TRBJ1-2 and V is TRBV6-1; weak D call: TRBD1 (6 bases). The CDR3 sequence is 13 residues long. V shed 7 bases and J shed 3 bases, with 12 bases lying between them. Germline V gives CDR1 MNHNS, CDR2 SASEGT. The DNA for the CDR3 is TGTGCCAGCACCCAGGGGATCTACTATGGCTACACCTTC. It codes for CASTQGIYYGYTF.

This clonotype was observed a handful of times. CDR3 protein: CASSQGLAGLDEQFF. Here the CDR3 DNA reads TGTGCCAGCAGCCAAGGACTAGCGGGACTCGATGAGCAGTTCTTC. The chain employs TRBV6-5 and TRBJ2-1; 12 bases line up with TRBD2. Looked up from germline, CDR1 is MNHEY and CDR2 is SVGAGI. The CDR3 has 15 amino acids. V trimming: 6 bases; J trimming: 8 bases; junction bases outside the gene matches: 8.

This clonotype was counted at least ten times. The chain has TRBV30 and TRBJ1-1, with 8 bases fitting TRBD1. The length of the CDR3 is 13 residues. V shed 8 bases and J 1 base; nucleotides not matched to a gene: 6. Per germline, CDR1 GTSNPN and CDR2 SVGIG (reference sequence). The CDR3 sequence is CAADRGSNTEAFF. DNA for the CDR3: TGTGCCGCTGACAGGGGATCGAACACTGAAGCTTTCTTT.

Many counts were recorded for this clonotype. The genes are TRBV7-2 and TRBJ2-7; no firm D call. Trimming removed 1 base at V and 3 bases at J, with 19 bases between. Germline V gene sequence: CDR1 SGHTA, CDR2 FQGNSA. The CDR3 length is 17 residues. CDR3 nucleotides: TGTGCCAGCAGCTTAGGTGGTGGTAGGGCCGAAGTCTACGAGCAGTACTTC. Amino acids: CASSLGGGRAEVYEQYF.